This T cell receptor (beta chain) was sequenced for a study of molecular identifiers for immune sequencing clone quantification. The wider study: Replicate runs used RNA from roughly 21,000 or 96,000 naive CD8 cells, which was split five ways into aliquots, and four of those aliquots were then sequenced.

This clonotype was counted ten times or more. Its antigen is undetermined. The ends were cut back, 5 bases at V and 5 bases at J, with 21 bases in the middle. CDR3 length: 17 amino acids. Germline V gives CDR1 SEHNR, CDR2 FQNEAQ (reference sequence). TCRdb ran MiXCR on the PCR reads and lists one entry per CDR3 protein. This sample has just over 40,000 distinct CDR3 sequences, with approximately 17% found just once. Study-wide findings and caveats: Molecules of identical TCR sharing a barcode could underestimate highly expanded clone sizes. Whereas clones above 20 RNA copies held under 1% of naive-cell molecules, they held over 98% of effector molecules.

The chain joins TRBV7-9 to TRBJ1-4, with D uncertain. This TCR was sampled from a human donor in good health. Some libraries in this study had Jurkat cell RNA spiked in. The material sequenced was naive CD8+ T cells from blood, with Jurkat cell RNA spiked in. As for subset: FACS-sorted CD8+CD4-CCR7+CD45RA+ naive T cells. The CDR3 loop is CASSPRTDQVGNEKLFF. For the CDR3, the DNA is TGTGCCAGCAGCCCCCGGACGGACCAAGTAGGGAATGAAAAACTGTTTTTT.